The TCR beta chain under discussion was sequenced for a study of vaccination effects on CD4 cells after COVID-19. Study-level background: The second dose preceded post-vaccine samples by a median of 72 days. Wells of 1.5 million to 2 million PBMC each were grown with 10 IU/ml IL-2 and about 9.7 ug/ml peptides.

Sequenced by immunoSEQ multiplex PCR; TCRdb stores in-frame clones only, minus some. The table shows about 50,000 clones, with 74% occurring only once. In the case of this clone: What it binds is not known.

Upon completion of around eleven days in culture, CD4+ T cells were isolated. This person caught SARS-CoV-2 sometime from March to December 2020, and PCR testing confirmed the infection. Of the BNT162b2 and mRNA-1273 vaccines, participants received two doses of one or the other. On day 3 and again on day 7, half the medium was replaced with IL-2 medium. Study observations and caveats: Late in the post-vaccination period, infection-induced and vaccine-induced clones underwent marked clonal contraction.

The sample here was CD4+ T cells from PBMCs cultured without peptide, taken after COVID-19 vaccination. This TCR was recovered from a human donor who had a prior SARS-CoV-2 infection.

The CDR3 loop is CASSLIRRGPYEQYF. The CDR3 DNA reads as TGTGCCAGCAGCTTAATTAGGCGGGGCCCCTACGAGCAGTACTTC. V and J are TRBV11-2 and TRBJ2-7; D is perhaps TRBD2 (6 bases). This CDR3 is 15 amino acids long. V lost 2 bases, J lost 2 bases, and 13 bases lay in between. Germline V lookup: CDR1 SGHAT, CDR2 FQNNGV.